The clone carrying this TCR beta chain showed up just a few times. Its antigen is undetermined. Unique molecular identifiers were incorporated during preparation of the TCRbeta library. Via MiXCR, TCRdb re-called the PCR reads, giving one row per CDR3 protein. The data hold 97,000 or so distinct CDR3 sequences, with approximately 8% observed a single time. The data were taken from a study of T-cell reconstitution after alpha-beta-depleted transplantation in children. Findings and caveats of the study: One year after transplant, T-cell counts and diversity came mostly from newly produced T cells. Surviving thymic progenitors and recipient T cells were the source of high TCRbeta diversity at day 60 in some patients. After transplant, at about two months, alpha-beta T cells were reportedly derived from several hundred expanded graft clones.

From germline, CDR1 is KGHSH and CDR2 LQKENI. V lost 0 bases to trimming and J lost 3 bases; unmatched junction nucleotides: 8. The CDR3 sequence is 16 residues long. This sequence joins TRBV18 and TRBJ2-7, with TRBD1 matching 7 bases. Sequencing was performed on PBMCs, taken before TCRalphabeta/CD19-depleted stem cell transplant. The sequence was collected from a boy aged 2 to 9 with acute lymphoblastic leukemia, due to receive a stem cell transplant. CDR3 amino acids: CASSPPLWTGDYEQYF. The DNA for the CDR3 is TGTGCCAGCTCACCACCGTTATGGACAGGCGACTACGAGCAGTACTTC.